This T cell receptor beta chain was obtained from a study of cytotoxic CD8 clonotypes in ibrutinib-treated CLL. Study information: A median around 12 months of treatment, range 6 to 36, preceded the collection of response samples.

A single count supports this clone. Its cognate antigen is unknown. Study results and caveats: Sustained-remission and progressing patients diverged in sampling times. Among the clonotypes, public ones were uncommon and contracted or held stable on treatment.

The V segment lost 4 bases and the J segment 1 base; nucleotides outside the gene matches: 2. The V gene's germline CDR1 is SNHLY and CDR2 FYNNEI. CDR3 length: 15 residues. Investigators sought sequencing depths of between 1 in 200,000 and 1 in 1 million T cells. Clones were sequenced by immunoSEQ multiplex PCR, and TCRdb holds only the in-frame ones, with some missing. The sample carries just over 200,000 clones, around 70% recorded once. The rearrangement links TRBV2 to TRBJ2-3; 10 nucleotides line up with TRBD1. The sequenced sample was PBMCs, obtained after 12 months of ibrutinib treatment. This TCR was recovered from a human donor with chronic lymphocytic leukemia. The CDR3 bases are TGTGCCAGCAGTGCCGGGACAGGGGGCACAGATACGCAGTATTTT. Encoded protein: CASSAGTGGTDTQYF.